This is a list of T cell receptor beta chains from one sample in a study of beta chain features in type 1 diabetes. Assay: immunoSEQ multiplex PCR; the TCRdb copy retains only in-frame clones and omits some. The data show approximately 470,000 clones, roughly 30% seen once. Sequenced sample: naive CD4+ T cells from blood. These receptors originate from a young man in good health. Each CDR3 is given with its conserved first and last residue. Each record gives: J gene, clone size, D gene, V gene, CDR3 protein, CDR3 DNA. The D gene is left open where the match is weak. Expanded clones are given a class, and other clones once, few, many or no size at all.

TRBJ2-3	.	.	TRBV13	CASSSLKSTDTQYF	TGTGCCAGCAGCTCTTTAAAGAGCACAGATACGCAGTATTTT
TRBJ1-1	.	.	TRBV7-2	CASSLYGGGGTEAFF	TGTGCCAGCAGCTTATATGGTGGAGGTGGCACTGAAGCTTTCTTT
TRBJ2-3	.	TRBD2	TRBV4-3	CASSQAALAGVTDTQYF	TGCGCCAGCAGCCAAGCGGCCCTAGCGGGGGTCACAGATACGCAGTATTTT
TRBJ2-2	few	.	TRBV7-2	CASSLAPGGNPGELFF	TGTGCCAGCAGCTTAGCCCCGGGGGGCAATCCCGGGGAGCTGTTTTTT
TRBJ2-4	.	TRBD2	TRBV5-1	CASSLGGRPSLGIQYF	TGCGCCAGCAGCTTGGGCGGGAGACCTAGCCTAGGCATTCAGTACTTC
TRBJ2-3	few	TRBD2	TRBV30	CAWSVLLADPITDTQYF	TGTGCCTGGAGTGTACTTCTAGCGGACCCGATCACAGATACGCAGTATTTT
TRBJ2-3	.	.	TRBV4-2	CASSQDGGLDTQYF	TGTGCCAGCAGCCAAGACGGCGGGCTAGATACGCAGTATTTT
TRBJ2-7	few	.	TRBV7-2	CASSLGRLPTYEQYF	TGTGCCAGCAGCTTAGGCAGGCTGCCAACCTACGAGCAGTACTTC
TRBJ1-2	few	.	TRBV28	CASIPAGTDSLYGYTF	TGTGCCAGCATCCCAGCCGGGACGGATAGTCTCTATGGCTACACCTTC
TRBJ2-1	.	TRBD1	TRBV7-9	CASSYRDRQFF	TGTGCCAGCAGCTACCGGGACAGGCAGTTCTTC
TRBJ2-1	.	.	TRBV27	CASSSRHEQFF	TGTGCCAGCAGTTCCCGTCATGAGCAGTTCTTC
TRBJ2-2	.	.	TRBV9	CASSVNFGTSNTGELFF	TGTGCCAGCAGCGTAAATTTCGGGACCAGTAACACCGGGGAGCTGTTTTTT
TRBJ2-5	.	.	TRBV13	CASSRLTSSGPQETQYF	TGTGCCAGCAGCCGACTGACTAGTTCGGGACCTCAAGAGACCCAGTACTTC
TRBJ2-5	.	.	TRBV4-1	CASSQGMRETQYF	TGCGCCAGCAGCCAAGGAATGAGAGAGACCCAGTACTTC
TRBJ1-5	few	.	TRBV7-2	CASSLGLINQPQHF	TGTGCCAGCAGCTTAGGACTGATCAATCAGCCCCAGCATTTT
TRBJ2-1	.	TRBD1	TRBV5-4	CASSPTGQSSYNEQFF	TGTGCCAGCAGCCCAACGGGACAGAGCTCCTACAATGAGCAGTTCTTC
TRBJ2-6	.	.	TRBV7-9	CASSETSSGANVLTF	TGTGCCAGCAGCGAGACGAGCTCTGGGGCCAACGTCCTGACTTTC
TRBJ1-2	few	TRBD1	TRBV30	CAWSYDRVDGYTF	TGTGCCTGGAGTTATGACAGGGTCGATGGCTACACCTTC
TRBJ2-4	few	TRBD1	TRBV2	CASREEQGARNIQYF	TGTGCCAGCAGAGAGGAACAGGGGGCGAGGAACATTCAGTACTTC
TRBJ2-1	.	.	TRBV18	CASSPTRTYNEQFF	TGTGCCAGCTCACCGACGCGGACCTACAATGAGCAGTTCTTC
TRBJ2-2	few	.	TRBV29-1	CSVADGAVTGELFF	TGCAGCGTTGCGGACGGGGCTGTGACCGGGGAGCTGTTTTTT
TRBJ2-7	few	TRBD2	TRBV27	CASSLSAGGSYEQYF	TGTGCCAGCAGTTTATCGGCGGGAGGGTCCTACGAGCAGTACTTC
TRBJ2-1	.	.	TRBV10-3	CAISDDRKPPGGAYNEQFF	TGTGCCATCAGTGACGACCGGAAGCCCCCCGGCGGGGCCTACAATGAGCAGTTCTTC